Listed here are 12 T cell receptor beta chains from one sample, sequenced in a study of CD8 T cells in ankylosing spondylitis. Study results and limitations: The study identified a TCR beta motif of several highly homologous variants that appeared characteristic of ankylosing spondylitis blood.

Their cognate antigens are unknown. A single record per CDR3 protein comes from TCRdb applying MiXCR to the 5' RACE reads. The sample includes some 700,000 distinct CDR3 sequences, roughly 19% of them seen just once. The sequenced sample was blood, either unsorted or a sorted T cell fraction (not recorded which). The receptors were gathered from a male donor with ankylosing spondylitis.

V and J are TRBV7-2 and TRBJ2-5; TRBD1 matches 7 bases. Per the germline V gene, CDR1 is SGHTA and CDR2 is FQGNSA. The CDR3 length is 16 residues. V was clipped by 1 base and J by 5 bases; unmatched bases: 10. The CDR3 DNA is TGTGCCAGCAGCTTAGTCTATAGGGGGCGCGAGGAGACCCAGTACTTC. It codes for CASSLVYRGREETQYF.

J is TRBJ1-1 and V is TRBV12-3 or TRBV12-4; D unclear. V was clipped by 6 bases and J by 6 bases, with 14 bases between them. This CDR3 is built from 13 residues. In nucleotides, the CDR3 is TGTGCCAGCAGCCCCCGCTCTCGGGCTGAAGCTTTCTTT. Amino acid sequence: CASSPRSRAEAFF.

This clonotype has just a few counts. The chain links TRBV2 to TRBJ2-5; 8 bases map to TRBD2. Germline V gives CDR1 SNHLY, CDR2 FYNNEI. The CDR3 contains 16 residues. V lost 6 bases to trimming and J lost 5 bases; unmatched junction nucleotides: 14. CDR3 region: CASRRRGSGIGETQYF. DNA for the CDR3: TGTGCCAGCAGACGGAGGGGTAGCGGGATCGGGGAGACCCAGTACTTC.

The chain couples TRBV5-1 to TRBJ2-5; 9 bases line up with TRBD2. V lost 2 bases to trimming and J lost 4 bases; unmatched junction nucleotides: 3. The length of the CDR3 is 14 residues. The germline V gene encodes CDR1 SGHRS and CDR2 YFSETQ. Here the CDR3 DNA reads TGCGCCAGCAGCTTTAATAGCGGGGGAGAGACCCAGTACTTC. This encodes CASSFNSGGETQYF.

This clonotype was seen a handful of times. The V gene is TRBV12-3 or TRBV12-4, the J gene TRBJ1-2; tentatively, D is TRBD1 (5 bases). This CDR3 is built from 13 residues. Trimming stripped 4 bases from V and 8 bases from J, with 14 bases between. The chain's CDR3 is CASSSLLGEGYTF. Written as DNA, the CDR3 is TGTGCCAGCAGTTCTCTCCTAGGGGAAGGCTACACCTTC.

This clonotype was seen a handful of times. The chain couples TRBV5-1 to TRBJ2-5, with 15 positions matching TRBD2. The CDR3 length is 16 residues. J gave up 2 bases and V 6 bases, and 5 bases lay outside the gene matches. The germline CDR1 and CDR2 sequences are SGHRS and YFSETQ. CDR3 region: CASILGTSGGQETQYF. The CDR3 coding sequence is TGCGCCAGCATCCTCGGGACTAGCGGGGGGCAAGAGACCCAGTACTTC.

This clonotype has a handful of counts. This chain joins TRBV28 and TRBJ2-1, with TRBD1 identical over 9 bases. The CDR3 covers 14 residues. Germline V gene data show CDR1 as MDHEN and CDR2 as SYDVKM. With V trimmed by 8 bases and J by 8 bases, 10 bases remained unmatched. The CDR3 reads CASLRGQGGHEQFF. CDR3 coding DNA: TGTGCCAGCCTTCGGGGACAGGGCGGCCATGAGCAGTTCTTC. Using reference TRBV28 and TRBJ2-1 for the parts outside the CDR3, the full variable domain is DVKVTQSSRYLVKRTGEKVFLECVQDMDHENMFWYRQDPGLGLRLIYFSYDVKMKEKGDIPEGYSVSREKKERFSLILESASTNQTSMYLCASLRGQGGHEQFFGPGTRLTVL.

This clonotype was detected only a few times. The V and J genes are TRBV10-3 and TRBJ1-6; D remains unclear. The CDR3 spans 17 residues. With 0 bases removed from V and 1 base from J, the gap between germline ends came to 10 bases. Germline CDR1 is ENHRY and CDR2 is SYGVKD. In DNA, the CDR3 is TGTGCCATCAGTGAGTCACCGGCCGAGTCCTATAATTCACCCCTCCACTTT. Residues: CAISESPAESYNSPLHF.

The genes are TRBV27 and TRBJ2-1; 9 nucleotides agree with TRBD2. The CDR3 loop spans 17 amino acids. V was clipped by 3 bases and J by 4 bases; unmatched bases: 10. Germline CDR1 and CDR2: MNHEY and SMNVEV (reference sequence). CDR3 sequence: CASSLTSGASPYNEQFF. The CDR3 DNA follows: TGTGCCAGCAGTTTGACTAGCGGAGCCTCCCCATACAATGAGCAGTTCTTC.

This clonotype was seen more than once but under ten times. The V and J genes are TRBV5-1 and TRBJ2-3; TRBD2 matches 7 bases. There are 15 residues in the CDR3. Unmatched junction bases numbered 6, after V lost 3 bases and J lost 2 bases. CDR1 is SGHRS and CDR2 is YFSETQ in the germline V gene. The CDR3 is CASSSGTTTTDTQYF. The CDR3 nucleotides are TGCGCCAGCAGCTCCGGGACTACAACCACAGATACGCAGTATTTT.

This clonotype was recorded at least ten times. The chain recombines TRBV5-1 with TRBJ2-4; 9 positions match TRBD1. The CDR3 is 13 residues long. CDR1 and CDR2 (germline): SGHRS, YFSETQ. Trimming at V came to 3 bases and at J to 9 bases, leaving 4 bases not matched to a gene. The CDR3 loop is CASSSRDRAIQYF. The CDR3 DNA is TGCGCCAGCAGCTCAAGGGACAGGGCCATTCAGTACTTC.

This clonotype showed up just a few times. The rearrangement links TRBV7-9 to TRBJ2-7; 8 positions agree with TRBD2. The CDR3 length is 15 residues. Germline CDR1 reads SEHNR; CDR2 reads FQNEAQ (reference sequence). The trim removed 1 base at V and 3 bases at J, leaving 5 bases unmatched. CDR3 coding DNA: TGTGCCAGCAGCTTAGTTCGGGGGGGAGTCTACGAGCAGTACTTC. Its translation is CASSLVRGGVYEQYF.